This TCR beta chain was sequenced for a study of blood T cell repertoires in COVID-19. The CDR3 totals 17 residues. CDR1 and CDR2 (germline): SNHLY, FYNNEI. The V and J ends lost 5 bases and 7 bases respectively, with 26 bases between them. Assay: immunoSEQ multiplex PCR; the TCRdb copy retains only in-frame clones and omits some. The data show a few hundred thousand clones, about 89% seen once. The receptor was derived from a human donor in a cohort exposed to, infected with or recovered from COVID-19 (not recorded which). The donor label of this sample is uncertain. The sequenced sample consisted of PBMCs or T cells enriched from blood (not recorded which). The chain has TRBV2 and TRBJ1-1, with D maybe TRBD1 (6 bases). CDR3 sequence reads: CASSTRYFRSGDIEAFF. CDR3 nucleotide sequence: TGTGCCAGCAGTACCCGCTACTTTCGTTCAGGGGATATTGAAGCTTTCTTT.